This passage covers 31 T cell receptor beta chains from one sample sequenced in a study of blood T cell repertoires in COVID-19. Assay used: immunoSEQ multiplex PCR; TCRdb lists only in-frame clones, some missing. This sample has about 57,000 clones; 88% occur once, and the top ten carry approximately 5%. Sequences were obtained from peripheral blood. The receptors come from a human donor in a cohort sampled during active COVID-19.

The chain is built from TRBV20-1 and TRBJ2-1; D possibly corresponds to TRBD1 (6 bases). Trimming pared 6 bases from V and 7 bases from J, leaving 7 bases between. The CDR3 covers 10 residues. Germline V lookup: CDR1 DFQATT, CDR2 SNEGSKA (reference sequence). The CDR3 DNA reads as TGCAGTGCCACAGGGAATGAGCAGTTCTTC. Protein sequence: CSATGNEQFF.

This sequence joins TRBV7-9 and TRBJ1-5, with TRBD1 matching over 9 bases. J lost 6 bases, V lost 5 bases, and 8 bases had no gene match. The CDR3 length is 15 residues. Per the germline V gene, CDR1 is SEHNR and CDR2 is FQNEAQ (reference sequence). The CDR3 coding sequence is TGTGCCAGCAGCCGAGGACAGGGGTTATTTCAGCCCCAGCATTTT. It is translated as CASSRGQGLFQPQHF.

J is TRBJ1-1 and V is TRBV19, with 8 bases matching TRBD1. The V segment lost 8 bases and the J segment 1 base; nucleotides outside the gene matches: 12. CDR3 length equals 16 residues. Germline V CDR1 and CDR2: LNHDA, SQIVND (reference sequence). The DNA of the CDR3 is TGTGCCAGTTCCCCGGGACAGGCTCTAGGGAACACTGAAGCTTTCTTT. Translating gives CASSPGQALGNTEAFF.

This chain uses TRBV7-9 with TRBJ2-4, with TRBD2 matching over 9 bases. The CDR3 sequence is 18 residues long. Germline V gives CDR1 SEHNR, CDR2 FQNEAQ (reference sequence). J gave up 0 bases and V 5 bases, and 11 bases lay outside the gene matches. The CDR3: CASSTSDSGSLAKNIQYF. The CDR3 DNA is TGTGCCAGCAGCACCTCGGATAGCGGGAGTTTAGCCAAAAACATTCAGTACTTC.

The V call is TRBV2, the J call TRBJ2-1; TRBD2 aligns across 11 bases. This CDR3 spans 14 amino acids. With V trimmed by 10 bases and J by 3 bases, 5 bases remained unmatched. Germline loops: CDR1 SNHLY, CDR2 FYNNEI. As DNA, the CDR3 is TGTGCCATCGAGACTAGCGGGAACTACAATGAGCAGTTCTTC. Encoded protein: CAIETSGNYNEQFF.

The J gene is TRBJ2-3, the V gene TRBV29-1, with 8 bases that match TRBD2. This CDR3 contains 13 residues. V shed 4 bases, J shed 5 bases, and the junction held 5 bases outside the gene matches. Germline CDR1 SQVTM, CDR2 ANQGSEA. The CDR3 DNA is TGCAGCGTTGCAGCGGGAGAGGGAGATACGCAGTATTTT. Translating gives CSVAAGEGDTQYF.

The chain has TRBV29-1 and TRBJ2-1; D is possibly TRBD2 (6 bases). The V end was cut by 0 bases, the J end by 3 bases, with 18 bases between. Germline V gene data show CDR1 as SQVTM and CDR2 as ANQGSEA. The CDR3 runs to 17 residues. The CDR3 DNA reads TGCAGCGTTGAAGATCGAGGGACGGGACTCCTCTACAATGAGCAGTTCTTC. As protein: CSVEDRGTGLLYNEQFF.

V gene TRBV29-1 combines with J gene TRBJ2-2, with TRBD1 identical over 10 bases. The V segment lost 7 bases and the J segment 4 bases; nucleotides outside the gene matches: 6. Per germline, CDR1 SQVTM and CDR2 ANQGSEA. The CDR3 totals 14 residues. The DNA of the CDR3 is TGCAGCGCCAAGACAGGGGGCGGCACCGGGGAGCTGTTTTTT. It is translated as CSAKTGGGTGELFF.

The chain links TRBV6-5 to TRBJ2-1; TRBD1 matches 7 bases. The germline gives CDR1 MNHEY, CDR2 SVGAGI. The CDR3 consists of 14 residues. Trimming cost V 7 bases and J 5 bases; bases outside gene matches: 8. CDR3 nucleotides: TGTGCCAGCAAACGAAACAGGGGAGACAATGAGCAGTTCTTC. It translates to CASKRNRGDNEQFF.

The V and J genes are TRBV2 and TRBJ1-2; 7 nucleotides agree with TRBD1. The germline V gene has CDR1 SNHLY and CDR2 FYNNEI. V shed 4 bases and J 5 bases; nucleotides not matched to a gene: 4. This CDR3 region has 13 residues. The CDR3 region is CASSGRGRYGYTF. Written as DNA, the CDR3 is TGTGCCAGCAGTGGCAGGGGGAGGTATGGCTACACCTTC.

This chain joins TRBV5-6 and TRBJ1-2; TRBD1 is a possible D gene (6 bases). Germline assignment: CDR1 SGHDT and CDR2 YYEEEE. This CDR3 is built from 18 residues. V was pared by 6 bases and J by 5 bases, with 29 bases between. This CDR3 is CASNTHGLNNQGKYGYTF. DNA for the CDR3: TGTGCCAGCAATACCCACGGCCTAAATAACCAGGGGAAATATGGCTACACCTTC.

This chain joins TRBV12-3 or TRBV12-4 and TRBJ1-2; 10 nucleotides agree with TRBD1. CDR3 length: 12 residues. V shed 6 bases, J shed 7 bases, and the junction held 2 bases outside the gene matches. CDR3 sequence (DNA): TGTGCCAGCAGGACAGGGGGCGTTGGCTACACCTTC. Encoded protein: CASRTGGVGYTF.

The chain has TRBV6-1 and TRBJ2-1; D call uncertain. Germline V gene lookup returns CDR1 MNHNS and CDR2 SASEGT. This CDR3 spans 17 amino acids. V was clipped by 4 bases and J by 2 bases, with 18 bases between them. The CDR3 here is CASSGGFTKAPYNEQFF. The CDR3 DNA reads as TGTGCCAGCAGTGGAGGATTCACTAAGGCACCCTACAATGAGCAGTTCTTC.

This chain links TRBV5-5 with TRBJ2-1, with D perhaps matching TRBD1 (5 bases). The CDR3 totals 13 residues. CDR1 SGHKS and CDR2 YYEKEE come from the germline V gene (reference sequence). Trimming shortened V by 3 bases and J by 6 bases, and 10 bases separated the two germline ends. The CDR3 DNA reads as TGTGCCAGCAGCTCCCAGGGCATCAATGAGCAGTTCTTC. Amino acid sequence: CASSSQGINEQFF.

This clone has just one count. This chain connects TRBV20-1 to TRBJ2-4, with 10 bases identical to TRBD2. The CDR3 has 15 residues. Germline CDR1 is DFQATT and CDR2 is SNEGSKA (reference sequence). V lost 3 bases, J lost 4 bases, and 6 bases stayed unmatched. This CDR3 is CSASPGLATKNIQYF. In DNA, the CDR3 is TGCAGTGCTAGTCCGGGACTAGCGACGAAAAACATTCAGTACTTC.

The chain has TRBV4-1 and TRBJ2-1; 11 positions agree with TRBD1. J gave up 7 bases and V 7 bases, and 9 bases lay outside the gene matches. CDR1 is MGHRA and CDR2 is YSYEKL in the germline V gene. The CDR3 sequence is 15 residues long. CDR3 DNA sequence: TGCGCCAGCATGCTGGACAGGGGGCGCTGGAATGAGCAGTTCTTC. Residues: CASMLDRGRWNEQFF.

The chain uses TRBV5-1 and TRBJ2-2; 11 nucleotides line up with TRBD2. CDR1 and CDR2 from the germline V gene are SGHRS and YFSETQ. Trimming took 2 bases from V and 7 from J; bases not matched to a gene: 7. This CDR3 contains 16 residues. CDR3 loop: CASSFLAGGPGGELFF. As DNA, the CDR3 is TGCGCCAGCAGCTTTCTAGCGGGGGGACCTGGCGGGGAGCTGTTTTTT.

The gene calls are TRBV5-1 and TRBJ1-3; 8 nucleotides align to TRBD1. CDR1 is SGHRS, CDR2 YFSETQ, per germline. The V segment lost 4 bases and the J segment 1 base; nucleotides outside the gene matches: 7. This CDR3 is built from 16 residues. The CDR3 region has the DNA TGCGCCAGCAGCCCCTCAGGGGGCGGATCTGGAAACACCATATATTTT. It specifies CASSPSGGGSGNTIYF.

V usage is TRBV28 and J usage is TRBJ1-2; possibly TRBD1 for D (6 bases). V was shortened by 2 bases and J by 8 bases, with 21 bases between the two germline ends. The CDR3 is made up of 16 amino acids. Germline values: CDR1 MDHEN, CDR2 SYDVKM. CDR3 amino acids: CASSLGGGHTKEGYTF. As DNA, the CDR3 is TGTGCCAGCAGTTTAGGGGGGGGACATACGAAAGAGGGCTACACCTTC.

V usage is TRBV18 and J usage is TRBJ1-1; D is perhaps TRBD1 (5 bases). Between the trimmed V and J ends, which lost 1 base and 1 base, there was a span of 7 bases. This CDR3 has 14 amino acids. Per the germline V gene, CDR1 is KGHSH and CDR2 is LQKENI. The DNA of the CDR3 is TGTGCCAGCTCACCACTAACAGGGAACACTGAAGCTTTCTTT. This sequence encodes CASSPLTGNTEAFF.

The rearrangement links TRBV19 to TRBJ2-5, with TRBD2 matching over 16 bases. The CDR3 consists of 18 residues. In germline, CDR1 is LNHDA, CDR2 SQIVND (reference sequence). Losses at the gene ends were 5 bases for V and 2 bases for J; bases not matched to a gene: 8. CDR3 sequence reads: CASSYRGLAGGTQETQYF. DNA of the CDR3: TGTGCCAGTAGTTACCGGGGACTAGCGGGGGGGACACAAGAGACCCAGTACTTC.

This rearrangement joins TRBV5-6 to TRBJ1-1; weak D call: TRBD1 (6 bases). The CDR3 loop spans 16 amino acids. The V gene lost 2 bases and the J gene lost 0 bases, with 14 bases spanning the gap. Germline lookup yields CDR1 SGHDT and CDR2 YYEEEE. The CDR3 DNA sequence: TGTGCCAGCAGCTTCCAGGGGTTAAGGGTGAACACTGAAGCTTTCTTT. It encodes CASSFQGLRVNTEAFF.

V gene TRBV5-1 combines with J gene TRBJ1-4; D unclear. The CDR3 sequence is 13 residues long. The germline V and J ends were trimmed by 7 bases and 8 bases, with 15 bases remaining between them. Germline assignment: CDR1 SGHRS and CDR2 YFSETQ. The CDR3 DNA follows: TGCGCCAGCGGTCGTCGGTCATCCGAAAAACTGTTTTTT. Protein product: CASGRRSSEKLFF.

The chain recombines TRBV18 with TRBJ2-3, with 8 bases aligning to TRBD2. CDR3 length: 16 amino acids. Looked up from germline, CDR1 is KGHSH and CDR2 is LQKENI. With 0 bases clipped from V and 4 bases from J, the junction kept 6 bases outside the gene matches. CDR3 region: CASSPPNGRAPDTQYF. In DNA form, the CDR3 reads TGTGCCAGCTCACCACCGAACGGGAGGGCCCCAGATACGCAGTATTTT. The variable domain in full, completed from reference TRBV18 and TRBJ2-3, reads NAGVMQNPRHLVRRRGQEARLRCSPMKGHSHVYWYRQLPEEGLKFMVYLQKENIIDESGMPKERFSAEFPKEGPSILRIQQVVRGDSAAYFCASSPPNGRAPDTQYFGPGTRLTVL.

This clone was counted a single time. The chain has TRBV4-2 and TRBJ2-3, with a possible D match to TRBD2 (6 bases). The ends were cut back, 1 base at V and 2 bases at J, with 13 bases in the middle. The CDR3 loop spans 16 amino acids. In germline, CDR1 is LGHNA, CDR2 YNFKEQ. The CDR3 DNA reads TGTGCCAGCAGCCAAGCGGCTGGACTACTCACAGATACGCAGTATTTT. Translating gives CASSQAAGLLTDTQYF.

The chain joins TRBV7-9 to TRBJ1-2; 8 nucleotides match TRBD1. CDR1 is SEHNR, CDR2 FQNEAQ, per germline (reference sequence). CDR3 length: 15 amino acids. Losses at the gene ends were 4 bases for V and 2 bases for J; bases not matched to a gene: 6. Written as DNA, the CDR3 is TGTGCCAGCAGCTCGACAGGGGTTTCAAACTATGGCTACACCTTC. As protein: CASSSTGVSNYGYTF.

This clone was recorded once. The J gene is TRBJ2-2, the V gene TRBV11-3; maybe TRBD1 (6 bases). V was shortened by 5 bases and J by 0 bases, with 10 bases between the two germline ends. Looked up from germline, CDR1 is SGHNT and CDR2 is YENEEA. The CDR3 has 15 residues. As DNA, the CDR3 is TGTGCCAGCAGCCTAGGGACATCGAACACCGGGGAGCTGTTTTTT. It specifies CASSLGTSNTGELFF.

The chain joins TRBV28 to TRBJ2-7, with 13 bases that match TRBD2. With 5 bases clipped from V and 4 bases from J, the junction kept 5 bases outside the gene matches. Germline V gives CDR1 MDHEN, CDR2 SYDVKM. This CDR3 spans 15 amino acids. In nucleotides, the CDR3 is TGTGCCAGCAGTCCTGGGACTAGCGGGACGTACGAGCAGTACTTC. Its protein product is CASSPGTSGTYEQYF.

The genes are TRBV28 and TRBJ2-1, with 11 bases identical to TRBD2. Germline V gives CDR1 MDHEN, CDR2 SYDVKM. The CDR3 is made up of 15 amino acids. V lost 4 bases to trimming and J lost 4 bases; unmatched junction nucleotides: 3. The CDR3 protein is CASSSPSGRYNEQFF. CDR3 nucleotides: TGTGCCAGCAGTTCCCCTAGCGGGAGGTACAATGAGCAGTTCTTC.

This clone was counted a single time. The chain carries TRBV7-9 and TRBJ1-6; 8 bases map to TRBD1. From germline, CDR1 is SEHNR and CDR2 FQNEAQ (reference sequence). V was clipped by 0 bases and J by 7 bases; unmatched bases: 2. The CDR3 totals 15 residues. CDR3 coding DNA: TGTGCCAGCAGCTTAGCAGGGACAGGCAATTCACCCCTCCACTTT. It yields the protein CASSLAGTGNSPLHF.

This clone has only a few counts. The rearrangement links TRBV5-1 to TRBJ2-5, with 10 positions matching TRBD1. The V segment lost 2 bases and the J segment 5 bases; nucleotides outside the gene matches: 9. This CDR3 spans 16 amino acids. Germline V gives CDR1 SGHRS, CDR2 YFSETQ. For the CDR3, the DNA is TGCGCCAGCAGCTTACTAGGGACAGGGGTGGTGGAGACCCAGTACTTC. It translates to CASSLLGTGVVETQYF.